This T cell receptor (beta chain) appears in the sequencing data of a study of technical replicates of blood from a handful of donors. Germline V CDR1 and CDR2: LGHNA, YNFKEQ. Deletions cut 3 bases from V and 2 bases from J, with 11 bases between. This CDR3 comprises 14 residues. The repertoire was sequenced with immunoSEQ multiplex PCR; TCRdb's copy has only in-frame clones and lacks some. The sample contains roughly 15,000 clones, 80% of which appear only once. V usage is TRBV4-2 and J usage is TRBJ2-7; perhaps TRBD1 as D (6 bases). This TCR was sampled from a human donor in good health. Sequenced input: PBMCs. CDR3 amino acids: CASSQGTGPYEQYF. The CDR3 DNA is TGTGCCAGCAGCCAGGGCACAGGGCCCTACGAGCAGTACTTC.